This TCR beta chain was found in a study of shared clonotypes between healthy human individuals. Study conclusions and caveats: Several donors showed sharing of around 5% of naive CD4 clonotypes. There were few donors, and this limited the genetic and exposure-history diversity represented. Blood alone was sampled, and tissue repertoires likely differ.

Sorted-subset replicate PCR reactions contained 200 ng DNA, corresponding to roughly 29,000 T cell genomes. The repertoire was sequenced with immunoSEQ multiplex PCR; TCRdb's copy has only in-frame clones and lacks some. Among approximately 240,000 clones listed, 60% to 70% were seen once. This CDR3 is 14 amino acids long. Germline V gives CDR1 SGHNT, CDR2 YYREEE (reference sequence). V was pared by 5 bases and J by 8 bases, with 17 bases between. Note on this clone: What it binds is not known.

The chain links TRBV5-4 to TRBJ2-1; the D gene is possibly TRBD2 (6 bases). The sequence derives from a young man in good health. The material sequenced was memory CD4+ T cells sorted from blood. As for subset: CD45RA-negative fraction. CDR3 DNA: TGTGCCAGCAGTAGGGAGTTTAGCGGCGATGAGCAGTTCTTC. Translation: CASSREFSGDEQFF.